Following are 29 T cell receptor beta chains from one sample sequenced in a study of neurological immune-mediated disorders. Using its own MiXCR run on the 5' RACE reads, TCRdb lists one record per CDR3 protein. Here the sample spans about 50,000 distinct CDR3 sequences, about a tenth being singletons. The specimen was PBMCs. Source of these receptors: a man aged 65-85 years with HTLV-1-associated myelopathy (HAM/TSP).

This clonotype appeared many times. V is TRBV20-1 and J is TRBJ2-6, with D possibly TRBD1 on 6 matching bases. The germline gives CDR1 DFQATT, CDR2 SNEGSKA (reference sequence). Trimming cost V 5 bases and J 0 bases, with 11 bases left between them. This CDR3 has 15 amino acids. Written as DNA, the CDR3 is TGCAGTGCTTTCAACAGGGACTCTGGGGCCAACGTCCTGACTTTC. Encoded protein: CSAFNRDSGANVLTF.

This chain uses TRBV20-1 with TRBJ2-7; the D is unclear. The CDR3 runs to 14 residues. Trimming took off 1 base at V and 2 bases at J, with 12 bases between the two ends. Germline V CDR1 and CDR2: DFQATT, SNEGSKA (reference sequence). CDR3 in amino acids: CSARGTNFPYEQYF. The CDR3 bases are TGCAGTGCTAGAGGGACGAACTTTCCCTACGAGCAGTACTTC.

This sequence joins TRBV12-3 or TRBV12-4 and TRBJ1-1, with D possibly matching TRBD1 (6 bases). Trimming cost V 7 bases and J 1 base, with 13 bases left between them. The CDR3 is made up of 14 amino acids. This CDR3 is CASTRGGQNTEAFF. The CDR3 DNA reads as TGTGCCAGCACCAGAGGGGGGCAGAACACTGAAGCTTTCTTT.

This clonotype was detected many times. The J gene is TRBJ2-1, the V gene TRBV20-1, with TRBD2 identical over 7 bases. Germline assignment: CDR1 DFQATT and CDR2 SNEGSKA (reference sequence). The junction had 20 bases not matched to a gene; V was cut back by 0 bases and J by 0 bases. The CDR3 covers 21 residues. CDR3: CSARDVWAGWGLISSYNEQFF. CDR3 in DNA: TGCAGTGCTAGAGATGTTTGGGCGGGTTGGGGACTAATTAGCTCCTACAATGAGCAGTTCTTC.

This clonotype was seen at least ten times. The chain recombines TRBV20-1 with TRBJ2-7; perhaps TRBD1 as D (5 bases). There are 13 residues in the CDR3. CDR1 and CDR2 from the germline V gene are DFQATT and SNEGSKA (reference sequence). Deletions cut 2 bases from V and 3 bases from J, with 11 bases between. Here the CDR3 reads CSARPQGYYEQYF. The CDR3 coding sequence is TGCAGTGCTAGACCCCAGGGCTACTACGAGCAGTACTTC.

This clonotype showed up many times. The chain is built from TRBV5-1 and TRBJ1-2, with TRBD1 matching 7 bases. V was clipped by 1 base and J by 8 bases; unmatched bases: 2. Germline CDR1 SGHRS, CDR2 YFSETQ. The CDR3 has 12 residues. CDR3 DNA: TGCGCCAGCAGCTTGACAGGGGAAGGCTACACCTTC. Its translation is CASSLTGEGYTF.

This chain links TRBV6-5 with TRBJ1-6; a weak D match, TRBD1 (6 bases). The germline V and J ends were trimmed by 6 bases and 6 bases, with 12 bases remaining between them. The CDR3 runs 14 residues. Germline V gene lookup returns CDR1 MNHEY and CDR2 SVGAGI. CDR3 nucleotides: TGTGCCAGCAGCTTTGGACAGTTTAATTCACCCCTCCACTTT. Translated: CASSFGQFNSPLHF.

In its sample, this clonotype was seen many times. The chain couples TRBV7-9 to TRBJ2-7; D call uncertain. The V gene's germline CDR1 is SEHNR and CDR2 FQNEAQ (reference sequence). The CDR3 runs to 12 residues. Between the trimmed V and J ends, which lost 1 base and 2 bases, there was a span of 3 bases. DNA of the CDR3: TGTGCCAGCAGCTTAGAGACCTACGAGCAGTACTTC. This translates into CASSLETYEQYF.

This clonotype showed up many times. CDR3 protein: CASSFPYNEQFF. In DNA form, the CDR3 reads TGCGCCAGCAGCTTCCCCTACAATGAGCAGTTCTTC. The chain recombines TRBV5-1 with TRBJ2-1, with D hard to call. The CDR3 covers 12 residues. Trimming cost V 2 bases and J 2 bases, with 2 bases left between them. Germline assignment: CDR1 SGHRS and CDR2 YFSETQ. The full variable domain, rest sourced from reference TRBV5-1 and TRBJ2-1, is KAGVTQTPRYLIKTRGQQVTLSCSPISGHRSVSWYQQTPGQGLQFLFEYFSETQRNKGNFPGRFSGRQFSNSRSEMNVSTLELGDSALYLCASSFPYNEQFFGPGTRLTVL.

Many counts were recorded for this clonotype. This rearrangement joins TRBV6-5 to TRBJ1-2, with D unclear. The germline gives CDR1 MNHEY, CDR2 SVGAGI. CDR3 size: 15 residues. V was pared by 8 bases and J by 6 bases, with 22 bases between. The CDR3, as DNA: TGTGCCAGCGGACGTAGAAGGCGGCGGGAGGATGGCTACACCTTC. Protein product: CASGRRRRREDGYTF.

This clonotype has a count of ten or more. V and J are TRBV12-3 or TRBV12-4 and TRBJ1-2; possible D gene TRBD1, 6 bases. The CDR3 is 13 residues long. V dropped 5 bases and J dropped 7 bases, with 14 bases sitting between them. CDR3 region: CASSPRAGVGYTF. CDR3 DNA: TGTGCCAGCAGTCCACGGGCAGGGGTTGGCTACACCTTC.

This clonotype came up many times. J is TRBJ2-1 and V is TRBV7-2, with D possibly TRBD2 on 5 matching bases. Germline CDR1 and CDR2: SGHTA and FQGNSA. V dropped 2 bases and J dropped 7 bases, with 21 bases sitting between them. This CDR3 contains 17 residues. This chain's CDR3 is CASSLTGWPAVKNEQFF. The DNA for the CDR3 is TGTGCCAGCAGCTTAACGGGATGGCCGGCGGTAAAAAATGAGCAGTTCTTC.

In this sample, this clonotype turned up many times. The J gene is TRBJ2-4, the V gene TRBV12-3 or TRBV12-4; 10 bases line up with TRBD1. CDR3 length: 12 residues. V trimming: 6 bases; J trimming: 13 bases; junction bases outside the gene matches: 6. The CDR3 here is CASSQRDRGQYF. As DNA, the CDR3 is TGTGCCAGCAGCCAACGGGACAGGGGACAGTACTTC.

This clonotype appeared many times. V is TRBV20-1 and J is TRBJ2-5; maybe TRBD2 (6 bases). With 3 bases removed from V and 0 bases from J, the gap between germline ends came to 8 bases. CDR3 length: 13 residues. Germline assignment: CDR1 DFQATT and CDR2 SNEGSKA (reference sequence). The CDR3 reads CSASRRDQETQYF. As DNA, the CDR3 is TGCAGTGCTAGCAGGAGGGACCAAGAGACCCAGTACTTC.

This clonotype was seen ten or more times. As DNA, the CDR3 is TGTGCCAGCAGCTTAGGGGTGGGACAGGACAATGAGCAGTTCTTC. Its protein is CASSLGVGQDNEQFF. V and J are TRBV7-9 and TRBJ2-1; TRBD1 aligns across 8 bases. CDR1 and CDR2 from the germline V gene are SEHNR and FQNEAQ (reference sequence). V was clipped by 1 base and J by 5 bases; unmatched bases: 4. The CDR3 is 15 amino acids.

There are many counts of this clonotype. The chain uses TRBV5-1 and TRBJ2-5; TRBD1 is a possible D gene (6 bases). The V gene's germline CDR1 is SGHRS and CDR2 YFSETQ. The CDR3 runs to 13 residues. V was trimmed by 4 bases and J by 4 bases, leaving 11 bases between them. This CDR3 is CASSRDTTETQYF. The CDR3 nucleotides read TGCGCCAGCAGCAGGGACACAACAGAGACCCAGTACTTC.

This clonotype occurred many times. The chain couples TRBV12-3 or TRBV12-4 to TRBJ1-1; D possibly corresponds to TRBD1 (6 bases). V dropped 6 bases and J dropped 1 base, with 15 bases sitting between them. The CDR3 has 15 amino acids. CDR3 nucleotides: TGTGCCAGCAGCCCCGGGGGGGCGGGGAACACTGAAGCTTTCTTT. Protein product: CASSPGGAGNTEAFF.

This clonotype was picked up many times. J is TRBJ1-1 and V is TRBV28, with a tentative D call TRBD1 (6 bases). The germline V gene encodes CDR1 MDHEN and CDR2 SYDVKM. The germline V and J ends were trimmed by 8 bases and 7 bases, with 26 bases remaining between them. There are 16 residues in the CDR3. The CDR3 sequence: CASRTGQRERADEAFF. CDR3 sequence (DNA): TGTGCCAGCCGCACCGGACAGCGGGAGAGGGCCGATGAAGCTTTCTTT.

Many counts were recorded for this clonotype. The chain joins TRBV27 to TRBJ1-4; D might be TRBD1 (6 bases). The germline V gene encodes CDR1 MNHEY and CDR2 SMNVEV (reference sequence). Trimming took off 9 bases at V and 1 base at J, with 33 bases between the two ends. CDR3 size: 21 residues. CDR3 bases: TGTGCCAGTGGCAGTTCGCCGCCCGGGTCGAGGGGGTCAGGAACTAATGAAAAACTGTTTTTT. The encoded protein is CASGSSPPGSRGSGTNEKLFF. The variable domain in full, completed from reference TRBV27 and TRBJ1-4, reads EAQVTQNPRYLITVTGKKLTVTCSQNMNHEYMSWYRQDPGLGLRQIYYSMNVEVTDKGDVPEGYKVSRKEKRNFPLILESPSPNQTSLYFCASGSSPPGSRGSGTNEKLFFGSGTQLSVL.

This clonotype showed up many times. The chain employs TRBV20-1 and TRBJ1-5, with D tentatively TRBD1 (6 bases). With 5 bases removed from V and 2 bases from J, the gap between germline ends came to 10 bases. The V gene's germline CDR1 is DFQATT and CDR2 SNEGSKA (reference sequence). This CDR3 comprises 13 residues. The CDR3 protein is CSAPRGGNQPQHF. CDR3 nucleotide sequence: TGCAGTGCTCCTAGGGGGGGCAATCAGCCCCAGCATTTT.

This clonotype was recorded at least ten times. V is TRBV20-1 and J is TRBJ2-4; unclear D gene. This CDR3 has 13 amino acids. V was pared by 3 bases and J by 0 bases, with 6 bases between. Germline CDR1 is DFQATT and CDR2 is SNEGSKA (reference sequence). The CDR3 DNA is TGCAGTGCTAGCGAGCTAGCCAAAAACATTCAGTACTTC. It is translated as CSASELAKNIQYF.

As concerns this clonotype: At one of its ends the junction is not consistent with the germline gene, which may arise from a read error. This sequence joins TRBV5-1 and TRBJ1-1; no clear D. Germline values: CDR1 SGHRS, CDR2 YFSETQ. The CDR3 loop spans 14 amino acids. CDR3 amino acids: CASSLTSYNTEASF. The CDR3 bases are TGCGCCAGCAGCTTGACGTCATACAACACTGAAGCTTCATTT. The whole variable domain, remainder taken from reference TRBV5-1 and TRBJ1-1, is KAGVTQTPRYLIKTRGQQVTLSCSPISGHRSVSWYQQTPGQGLQFLFEYFSETQRNKGNFPGRFSGRQFSNSRSEMNVSTLELGDSALYLCASSLTSYNTEASFGQGTRLTVV.

This clonotype has ten or more counts. V is TRBV12-3 or TRBV12-4 and J is TRBJ2-1; 10 nucleotides line up with TRBD2. V shed 6 bases and J 0 bases; nucleotides not matched to a gene: 8. The CDR3 sequence is 17 residues long. CDR3 region: CASSPTSGPRSYNEQFF. The CDR3 DNA reads as TGTGCCAGCAGCCCGACTAGCGGGCCACGCTCCTACAATGAGCAGTTCTTC.

This clonotype has at least ten counts. This chain links TRBV5-1 with TRBJ2-1; D remains ambiguous. Per the germline V gene, CDR1 is SGHRS and CDR2 is YFSETQ. The CDR3 runs 15 residues. Trimming shortened V by 2 bases and J by 1 base, and 10 bases separated the two germline ends. CDR3 region: CASSFSPSSYNEQFF. The CDR3 DNA is TGCGCCAGCAGCTTCAGTCCCAGTTCCTACAATGAGCAGTTCTTC.

Ten or more counts support this clonotype. The chain uses TRBV7-9 and TRBJ2-7; 8 bases are a match to TRBD1. J gave up 6 bases and V 4 bases, and 2 bases lay outside the gene matches. Germline V gives CDR1 SEHNR, CDR2 FQNEAQ (reference sequence). This CDR3 has 12 amino acids. The CDR3 here is CASSSTGVEQYF. The DNA of the CDR3 is TGTGCCAGCAGCTCGACAGGGGTCGAGCAGTACTTC.

This clonotype was counted at least ten times. The junction does not match germline at one end; this may be a read error. V is TRBV7-9 and J is TRBJ2-3, with D uncertain. Germline-derived CDR1 and CDR2 are SEHNR and FQNEAQ (reference sequence). CDR3 length: 8 residues. CDR3 amino acids: CASSSTWF. The CDR3 DNA reads TGTGCCAGCAGCTCTACCTGGTTT.

This clonotype was counted at least ten times. The rearrangement uses TRBV7-9 and TRBJ1-4, with D possibly TRBD1 on 5 matching bases. Deletions cut 4 bases from V and 4 bases from J, with 13 bases between. The CDR3 covers 15 residues. Germline CDR1 reads SEHNR; CDR2 reads FQNEAQ (reference sequence). In DNA, the CDR3 is TGTGCCAGCAGCTCTAAGGGGTCCCTTAATGAAAAACTGTTTTTT. Protein product: CASSSKGSLNEKLFF.

Points on this clonotype: This may come from a read error, since a much larger clone is one base off. This chain's CDR3 is CSASKQTSNTEAIF. As DNA, the CDR3 is TGCAGTGCTAGCAAACAGACTTCGAACACTGAAGCTATCTTT. The chain has TRBV20-1 and TRBJ1-1; no clear D gene. From germline, CDR1 is DFQATT and CDR2 SNEGSKA (reference sequence). This CDR3 is 14 amino acids long.

This clonotype was detected only a few times. The rearrangement uses TRBV20-1 and TRBJ1-6; 8 bases align to TRBD1. Losses at the gene ends were 3 bases for V and 13 bases for J; bases not matched to a gene: 8. Germline CDR1 is DFQATT and CDR2 is SNEGSKA (reference sequence). The CDR3 is made up of 13 amino acids. The chain's CDR3 is CSASGQGERPLHF. CDR3 nucleotides: TGCAGTGCTAGCGGACAGGGTGAGAGGCCCCTCCACTTT.